This TCR beta chain was retrieved from a study of cytomegalovirus exposure and HLA in healthy donors. PCR used 60 Vbeta primers and 13 Jbeta primers. Some clones are missing from TCRdb's copy, which holds only in-frame ones; the method was immunoSEQ multiplex PCR. The sample includes around 190,000 clones, 70% to 90% of them seen just once. Germline loops: CDR1 KGHSY, CDR2 FQNENV. V lost 2 bases and J lost 1, with 10 bases in between. There are 15 residues in the CDR3. Regarding the study as a whole: According to a later analysis, donors in an Asian-associated ancestry cluster reportedly had fewer N-insertions than the 666-donor mean. TCR association rates varied by HLA locus in a later analysis, with DRB1 highest and HLA-C lowest. There were approximately 150 TCR beta chains listed as cytomegalovirus-associated. High specificity and sensitivity for cytomegalovirus status were reported for the classifier.

For this clone: No antigen is known for it.

The sequence was collected from a woman in her twenties or thirties in good health and CMV-seronegative. The chain has TRBV16 and TRBJ2-3; D remains unclear. The sample was PBMCs. This CDR3 reads CASSQRNQGTDTQYF. The CDR3 DNA is TGTGCCAGCAGCCAAAGGAATCAGGGCACAGATACGCAGTATTTT. Full variable domain (remainder filled in from reference TRBV16 and TRBJ2-3): GEEVAQTPKHLVRGEGQKAKLYCAPIKGHSYVFWYQQVLKNEFKFLISFQNENVFDETGMPKERFSAKCLPNSPCSLEIQATKLEDSAVYFCASSQRNQGTDTQYFGPGTRLTVL.